The rows below give T cell receptor beta chains drawn from one sample of a study of regulatory T cells in long-lasting Graves disease. TCRdb used MiXCR to reprocess the multiplex PCR reads, holding one entry per CDR3 protein. The table lists 380,000 or so distinct CDR3 sequences, under 20% of them singletons, with 20% to 25% in the top ten. These same records also appear under a second study, on T cells in Graves' hyperthyroidism and ophthalmopathy.

The input for sequencing was peripheral blood mononuclear cells (PBMCs), taken at new diagnosis, from a patient treated with antithyroid drugs. These receptors all come from a woman between 18 and 30 years old with Graves disease. Both conserved end residues are part of each CDR3. D genes are given only for firm matches. Clone size, where shown, is once, few, many, or a class for clones that have expanded.

v_gene	d_gene	j_gene	abundance	CDR3nt	CDR3aa
TRBV3-1	-	TRBJ2-5	many	TGTGCCAGCAGCCCAGGTTTCGGAAACCAGTACTTC	CASSPGFGNQYF
TRBV28	TRBD2	TRBJ2-2	-	TGTGCCAGCAAACGGGGGGGCAACACCGGGGAGCTGTTTTTT	CASKRGGNTGELFF
TRBV5-1	-	TRBJ2-5	many	TGCGCCAGCAGCGAACCGTCGTACCAAGAGACCCAGTACTTC	CASSEPSYQETQYF
TRBV6-2/TRBV6-3	-	TRBJ1-6	few	TGTGCCAGCAGTCCGAGGGACCTGTATAATTCACCCCTCCACTTT	CASSPRDLYNSPLHF
TRBV28	-	TRBJ2-1	many	TGTGCCAGCAGTTTTGGGGGGGCGCTTGGAGAGCAGTTCTTC	CASSFGGALGEQFF
TRBV5-5	-	TRBJ1-4	many	TGTGCCAGCAGCCTTCGGACGGTGAATGAAAAACTGTTTTTT	CASSLRTVNEKLFF
TRBV2	TRBD1	TRBJ1-2	-	TGTGTCAGCAGCGCCGGGACAGGGGAAAACTATGGCTACACCTTC	CVSSAGTGENYGYTF
TRBV3-1	-	TRBJ2-1	many	TGTGCCAGCAGCCAGTGGGACTTATTCTCTTCGGACTACAATGAGCAGTTCTTC	CASSQWDLFSSDYNEQFF
TRBV30	-	TRBJ2-3	-	TGTGCCTGGGACCGGGACAGCACAGATACGCAGTATTTT	CAWDRDSTDTQYF
TRBV6-1	TRBD2	TRBJ2-3	few	TGTGCCAGCAGTCCCGGGACTAGCGGGGGAAGAGCAGGAAGGGTTACGCAGTATTTT	CASSPGTSGGRAGRVTQYF
TRBV7-9	TRBD1	TRBJ1-4	-	TGTGCCAGCAGCTCAGACAGCTGGACAGGCGAAAAACTGTTTTTT	CASSSDSWTGEKLFF
TRBV27	TRBD1	TRBJ1-4	-	TGTGCCAGCAGTCCGGACAGGGCCCATAATGAAAAACTGTTTTTT	CASSPDRAHNEKLFF
TRBV5-1	TRBD2	TRBJ2-7	few	TGCGCCAGCAGCTCGGGACTAGCGGAATACGAGCAGTACTTC	CASSSGLAEYEQYF
TRBV18	-	TRBJ2-6	many	TGTGCCAGCTCACCTGCGGACGGGCCCTCTGGGGCCAACGTCCTGACTTTC	CASSPADGPSGANVLTF
TRBV7-8	-	TRBJ2-1	many	TGTGCCAGCAGCAGCAGAAATTACAATGAGCAGTTCTTC	CASSSRNYNEQFF
TRBV5-4	TRBD1	TRBJ2-3	-	TGTGCCAGCAGCTTTACAGGGGCCCTAAGACATACGCAGTATTTT	CASSFTGALRHTQYF
TRBV5-1	-	TRBJ2-2	few	TGCGCCAGCAGCAGACTCACCGGGAAGCTGTTTTTT	CASSRLTGKLFF
TRBV5-1	-	TRBJ2-3	many	TGCGCCAGCAGCTTGGCCCTAACCTCTAGCACAGATACGCAGTATTTT	CASSLALTSSTDTQYF
TRBV5-6	-	TRBJ1-5	many	TGTGCCAGCAGCGCTACAGGGTATGGAAATCAGCCCCAGCATTTT	CASSATGYGNQPQHF
TRBV18	-	TRBJ1-1	many	TGTGCCAGCTCACCACCGAGGGGTAGTAACACTGAAGCTTTCTTT	CASSPPRGSNTEAFF
TRBV9	-	TRBJ2-7	few	TGTGCCAGCAGCGTCACTGGGGACTCCGGCCTCGAGCAGTACTTC	CASSVTGDSGLEQYF
TRBV13	TRBD1	TRBJ2-7	many	TGTGCCAGCAGCTTACGCGGGACAGGGTTTCCCTACGAGCAGTACTTC	CASSLRGTGFPYEQYF
TRBV15	-	TRBJ1-4	many	TGTGCCACCAGCAGAGATTGGGGTTTGGGGCAGAACGGTAGGGATGAAAAACTGTTTTTT	CATSRDWGLGQNGRDEKLFF
TRBV5-6	-	TRBJ1-2	many	TGTGCCAGCAGCTTGCTGAATGGCTACACCTTC	CASSLLNGYTF
TRBV20-1	TRBD1	TRBJ2-5	many	TGCAGTGTACAGGGGATCCAAGAGACCCAGTACTTC	CSVQGIQETQYF
TRBV10-3	-	TRBJ2-7	-	TGTGCCATCAGTGGGGGGCCCTACGAGCAGTACTTC	CAISGGPYEQYF
TRBV6-1	-	TRBJ1-1	many	TGTGCCAGCAGGGGGACTGCAGTGAACACTGAAGCTTTCTTT	CASRGTAVNTEAFF
TRBV18	TRBD2	TRBJ2-1	many	TGTGCTAGCTCACCAACCCGACAGGGGCGAGGACTAGCGGACTACAATGAGCAGTTCTTC	CASSPTRQGRGLADYNEQFF
TRBV20-1	TRBD2	TRBJ2-1	many	TGCAGTGCTAGAGGGACGGAGCGGGGGGGGACGTGGAATGAGCAGTTCTTC	CSARGTERGGTWNEQFF
TRBV20-1	-	TRBJ2-3	few	TGCAGTGCTAGAAAAGCTGGTAATACGCAGTATTTT	CSARKAGNTQYF
TRBV4-1	-	TRBJ2-7	few	TGCGCCAGCAGCCAAGATCGAAGTGGGCAGAACTACGAGCAGTACTTC	CASSQDRSGQNYEQYF
TRBV6-9	-	TRBJ2-2	-	TGTGCCAGCAGTTATCCTTGGGGCACCGGGGAGCTGTTTTTT	CASSYPWGTGELFF
TRBV3-1	-	TRBJ2-7	many	TGTGCCAGCAGCCAAATCGGCTACGAGCAGTACTTC	CASSQIGYEQYF
TRBV27	-	TRBJ1-3	many	TGTGCCAGCAGCCCCCTTATGGCAGGGGAATCGTCTGGAAACACCATATATTTT	CASSPLMAGESSGNTIYF
TRBV29-1	-	TRBJ1-1	many	TGCAGCCTGATAAGGAACACTGAAGCTTTCTTT	CSLIRNTEAFF
TRBV11-2	-	TRBJ2-2	many	TGTGCCAGCAGCTTAGCTATTGGGACATATAACACCGGGGAGCTGTTTTTT	CASSLAIGTYNTGELFF
TRBV12-3/TRBV12-4	-	TRBJ2-7	many	TGTGCCAGCAGTTCCGGGACACCTTTCCTTCTGGACGAGCAGTACTTC	CASSSGTPFLLDEQYF
TRBV18	-	TRBJ1-2	-	TGTGCCAGCTCACCTGACAGAAATAACTATGGCTACACCTTC	CASSPDRNNYGYTF
TRBV28	-	TRBJ1-3	many	TGTGCCAGCATGGCAGGCCTTACTTCCTCTGGAAACACCATATATTTT	CASMAGLTSSGNTIYF
TRBV5-1	-	TRBJ2-7	many	TGCGCCAGCAGCTTGGAGGTGGGGATCTACGAGCAGTACTTC	CASSLEVGIYEQYF
TRBV24-1	-	TRBJ2-1	many	TGTGCCACCAGTGATTTTAAAAGGCCTGAGCAGTTCTTC	CATSDFKRPEQFF
TRBV11-2	-	TRBJ1-1	many	TGTGCCAGCAGCTTAGCCCATGTTGGAGCTTTCTTT	CASSLAHVGAFF
TRBV10-2	-	TRBJ1-5	many	TGCGCCAGCAGTGAAGGGTCTCTCAATCAGCCCCAGCATTTT	CASSEGSLNQPQHF
TRBV30	TRBD1	TRBJ1-1	many	TGTGCCTGCTCCGGGACAGTCAGGAACACTGAAGCTTTCTTT	CACSGTVRNTEAFF
TRBV24-1	-	TRBJ2-3	few	TGTGCCACCAGTGATTTGGTTCAGGGATTCACAGATACGCAGTATTTT	CATSDLVQGFTDTQYF
TRBV20-1	-	TRBJ1-2	-	TGCAGTGCTCCCCGGGATGGCCGCTATGGCTACACCTTC	CSAPRDGRYGYTF
TRBV10-3	-	TRBJ2-6	few	TGTGCCATCACTGGGGTACTAAGCTCTGGGGCCAACGTCCTGACTTTC	CAITGVLSSGANVLTF
TRBV28	-	TRBJ1-1	many	TGTGCCAGCAGTTTGTTTGGGGAGAGTTGGACTGAAGCTTTCTTT	CASSLFGESWTEAFF
TRBV6-2/TRBV6-3	TRBD1	TRBJ2-7	-	TGTGCCAGCAGGCTTCCCACCGGGACAGGGACCTACGAGCAGTACTTC	CASRLPTGTGTYEQYF
TRBV7-9	TRBD1	TRBJ1-4	few	TGTGCCAGCAGCTACCCCGGGACAGGGAATGAAAAACTGTTTTTT	CASSYPGTGNEKLFF
TRBV7-9	TRBD1	TRBJ2-1	many	TGTGCCAGCAGCTTTCTGACAGGGTCCAATGAGCAGTTCTTC	CASSFLTGSNEQFF